The 9 T cell receptor beta chains below come from one sample, sequenced in a study of regulatory T cells in long-lasting Graves disease. The time point was: newly diagnosed GD, antithyroid drugs for less than 3 months. The authors made the TCR library using RNA they extracted from PBMCs. Library construction for TCR beta used iRepertoire HTBI primers and Arm-PCR of CDR3 regions. TCRdb redid the calling of the multiplex PCR reads with MiXCR, one entry per CDR3 protein. The sample carries about 440,000 distinct CDR3 sequences, more than 13% recorded once. The same data also contributed to another study, on T cells in Graves' hyperthyroidism and ophthalmopathy.

The specimen was peripheral blood mononuclear cells (PBMCs), collected at new diagnosis, from a patient treated with antithyroid drugs. The receptors were sampled from a woman aged 25 to 39 with Graves disease.

This clonotype was seen ten or more times. This chain uses TRBV2 with TRBJ2-7; tentative D call: TRBD2 (5 bases). This CDR3 contains 11 residues. Trimming took 8 bases from V and 4 from J, leaving 9 bases between them. Per the germline V gene, CDR1 is SNHLY and CDR2 is FYNNEI. The CDR3 spells CASQTNYEQYF. In DNA, the CDR3 is TGTGCCAGCCAGACTAATTACGAGCAGTACTTC. Using reference TRBV2 and TRBJ2-7 for the parts outside the CDR3, the full variable domain is EPEVTQTPSHQVTQMGQEVILRCVPISNHLYFYWYRQILGQKVEFLVSFYNNEISEKSEIFDDQFSVERPDGSNFTLKIRSTKLEDSAMYFCASQTNYEQYFGPGTRLTVT.

This clonotype was counted ten times or more. The chain is built from TRBV13 and TRBJ2-3, with 7 bases that match TRBD2. The V segment lost 5 bases and the J segment 4 bases; nucleotides outside the gene matches: 6. Germline V lookup: CDR1 PRHDT, CDR2 FYEKMQ (reference sequence). This CDR3 contains 14 residues. Written as DNA, the CDR3 is TGTGCCAGCAGCCCCCCGCGGGAGTCAGATACGCAGTATTTT. Encoded protein: CASSPPRESDTQYF.

This clonotype was seen a handful of times. This chain joins TRBV9 and TRBJ2-3; maybe TRBD2 (7 bases). This CDR3 comprises 15 residues. Germline CDR1 is SGDLS and CDR2 is YYNGEE. The V and J ends lost 3 bases and 5 bases respectively, with 16 bases between them. For the CDR3, the DNA is TGTGCCAGCAGCGCCGAGGGGGGGAGGGGAGATACGCAGTATTTT. Protein: CASSAEGGRGDTQYF.

This clonotype was seen many times. The chain recombines TRBV6-1 with TRBJ2-7, with 11 bases lining up with TRBD2. The CDR3 length is 15 residues. Trimming took 6 bases from V and 4 from J; bases not matched to a gene: 8. The V gene's germline CDR1 is MNHNS and CDR2 SASEGT. In DNA form, the CDR3 reads TGTGCCAGCAGCGAGATTAGCGGGAGGGGGTACGAGCAGTACTTC. Amino acid sequence: CASSEISGRGYEQYF.

This sequence joins TRBV28 and TRBJ1-2; D uncertain. Trimming removed 4 bases at V and 3 bases at J, with 12 bases between. CDR1 MDHEN and CDR2 SYDVKM come from the germline V gene. The CDR3 is 14 residues long. CDR3 sequence (DNA): TGTGCCAGCAGTTCCCCCCCACGGCACTATGGCTACACCTTC. Amino acid sequence: CASSSPPRHYGYTF.

In its sample, this clonotype was seen many times. The chain combines TRBV7-9 with TRBJ2-1, with D possibly being TRBD2 (6 bases). The V end lost 1 base, the J end lost 0 bases, and 10 bases lay between the germline ends. The germline V gene has CDR1 SEHNR and CDR2 FQNEAQ (reference sequence). The CDR3 extends over 16 amino acids. As DNA, the CDR3 is TGTGCCAGCAGCTTAGGGGTAGCGGACTCCTACAATGAGCAGTTCTTC. Protein: CASSLGVADSYNEQFF.

The table lists this clonotype with many counts. The chain couples TRBV20-1 to TRBJ2-7; 7 nucleotides line up with TRBD1. The junction had 2 bases not matched to a gene; V was cut back by 1 base and J by 2 bases. This CDR3 is 13 amino acids long. CDR1 and CDR2 from the germline V gene are DFQATT and SNEGSKA (reference sequence). CDR3 protein: CSARGQGTYEQYF. CDR3 DNA: TGCAGTGCTAGAGGACAGGGCACCTACGAGCAGTACTTC.

Turning to this clonotype: With only one base between it and a far larger clone, this is likely a read error. The V call is TRBV5-6, the J call TRBJ2-1; 8 nucleotides line up with TRBD1. Germline assignment: CDR1 SGHDT and CDR2 YYEEEE. CDR3 size: 16 residues. The CDR3 spells CASTVTGALLYNVQFF. The CDR3 DNA reads TGTGCCAGCACCGTGACAGGGGCTCTCCTCTACAATGTGCAGTTCTTC.

This clonotype was seen at least ten times. This chain connects TRBV20-1 to TRBJ2-4; D gene unclear. There are 14 residues in the CDR3. Germline V gene lookup returns CDR1 DFQATT and CDR2 SNEGSKA (reference sequence). V lost 5 bases and J 0 bases, leaving 11 bases between the germline ends. The CDR3 loop is CSAWARLAKNIQYF. CDR3 in DNA: TGCAGTGCTTGGGCGAGGTTAGCCAAAAACATTCAGTACTTC.